A single sample gave rise to the 23 T cell receptor beta chains below, sequenced in a study of beta chain features in type 1 diabetes. Every isolated RNA sample was fully reverse transcribed, so sequencing captured expressed TCRB transcripts. Method: immunoSEQ multiplex PCR; TCRdb's copy keeps in-frame clones and lacks some. Altogether roughly 140,000 clones are present, less than 9% being singletons, with the ten largest covering approximately 1.5%. Specimen: central memory CD4+ T cells from blood. These receptor sequences come from a woman aged 25 to 39 in good health.

This clone was seen a few times. This rearrangement joins TRBV19 to TRBJ2-7; 7 bases match TRBD1. The CDR3 is made up of 15 amino acids. Germline V gives CDR1 LNHDA, CDR2 SQIVND (reference sequence). After removal of 5 bases from V and 3 bases from J, the junction contained 10 bases not matched to a gene. The CDR3 bases are TGTGCCAGTAGTGGCAGACAGGGAACGGTCTACGAGCAGTACTTC. Translation gives CASSGRQGTVYEQYF.

This chain uses TRBV7-2 with TRBJ2-5; 7 bases match TRBD1. Trimming at V came to 3 bases and at J to 3 bases, leaving 4 bases not matched to a gene. CDR1 is SGHTA and CDR2 is FQGNSA in the germline V gene. This CDR3 contains 14 residues. DNA of the CDR3: TGTGCCAGCAGCTTGGGGACAGAAGAAGAGACCCAGTACTTC. Translated, it gives CASSLGTEEETQYF.

Only a few counts were recorded for this clone. The rearrangement joins TRBV7-2 to TRBJ2-3; D not certain. The V end lost 5 bases, the J end lost 4 bases, and 13 bases lay between the germline ends. This CDR3 spans 14 amino acids. The V gene's germline CDR1 is SGHTA and CDR2 FQGNSA. CDR3 region: CASSAAAFPDTQYF. The CDR3 nucleotides are TGTGCCAGCAGCGCGGCCGCTTTCCCAGATACGCAGTATTTT.

A few counts support this clone. V gene TRBV28 combines with J gene TRBJ2-1; TRBD1 might be the D (7 bases). The germline V gene encodes CDR1 MDHEN and CDR2 SYDVKM. The CDR3 has 14 amino acids. Trimming took off 6 bases at V and 8 bases at J, with 17 bases between the two ends. CDR3 residues: CASRQGTLVHEQFF. CDR3 in DNA: TGTGCCAGCAGACAGGGGACTCTTGTCCATGAGCAGTTCTTC.

This clone turned up a few times. The chain couples TRBV18 to TRBJ1-1, with a weak D call TRBD1 (5 bases). This CDR3 comprises 14 residues. The germline V gene encodes CDR1 KGHSH and CDR2 LQKENI. The V and J ends lost 6 bases and 1 base respectively, with 12 bases between them. This chain's CDR3 is CASSPAGGNTEAFF. As DNA, the CDR3 is TGTGCCAGCTCCCCTGCGGGGGGGAACACTGAAGCTTTCTTT.

This clone has just a few counts. This rearrangement joins TRBV28 to TRBJ2-7, with a tentative D call TRBD1 (6 bases). Trimming shortened V by 5 bases and J by 2 bases, and 13 bases separated the two germline ends. In germline, CDR1 is MDHEN, CDR2 SYDVKM. The CDR3 has 14 residues. The CDR3: CASSPGGQTYEQYF. Written as DNA, the CDR3 is TGTGCCAGCAGTCCTGGAGGACAGACCTACGAGCAGTACTTC.

This clone was observed a handful of times. The CDR3 DNA reads TGTGCCAGCAGCTTCGGAGATAACTATGGCTACACCTTC. Amino acid sequence: CASSFGDNYGYTF. The chain uses TRBV5-5 and TRBJ1-2; no reliable D call. Germline CDR1 reads SGHKS; CDR2 reads YYEKEE (reference sequence). Trimming removed 2 bases from V and 1 base from J, with 6 bases in between. The CDR3 consists of 13 residues.

This chain joins TRBV9 and TRBJ2-1, with 12 bases aligning to TRBD2. CDR3 length: 19 amino acids. The ends lost 3 bases at V and 1 base at J; junction bases unmatched: 11. Germline loops: CDR1 SGDLS, CDR2 YYNGEE. The CDR3 bases are TGTGCCAGCAGCGCCCAATCCGGACTAGCGGGAAGGTCCTACAATGAGCAGTTCTTC. Protein sequence: CASSAQSGLAGRSYNEQFF.

The chain employs TRBV18 and TRBJ2-7; TRBD1 matches 11 bases. The CDR3 is 17 amino acids. Looked up from germline, CDR1 is KGHSH and CDR2 is LQKENI. The V gene end was trimmed by 3 bases and the J gene end by 2 bases; junction bases not matched to a gene: 9. The CDR3 nucleotides are TGTGCCAGCTCACCTCAGCCCGGACAGGGGGCCACCTACGAGCAGTACTTC. It codes for CASSPQPGQGATYEQYF.

The chain couples TRBV28 to TRBJ1-1; weak D call: TRBD1 (5 bases). Germline-derived CDR1 and CDR2 are MDHEN and SYDVKM. V was shortened by 2 bases and J by 10 bases, with 11 bases between the two germline ends. The CDR3 extends over 12 amino acids. The CDR3 DNA reads TGTGCCAGCAGTTTAGGGGGGAGGGGAGCTTTCTTT. Translated: CASSLGGRGAFF.

Only a few counts were recorded for this clone. The chain employs TRBV29-1 and TRBJ2-7; 7 nucleotides line up with TRBD1. Germline values: CDR1 SQVTM, CDR2 ANQGSEA. With 6 bases clipped from V and 0 bases from J, the junction kept 8 bases outside the gene matches. CDR3 length equals 14 residues. The CDR3: CSVTLGQISYEQYF. In DNA, the CDR3 is TGCAGCGTAACCTTGGGACAGATCTCCTACGAGCAGTACTTC.

The rearrangement links TRBV27 to TRBJ2-1; 10 bases are shared with TRBD2. The trim removed 7 bases at V and 6 bases at J, leaving 12 bases unmatched. Germline CDR1 is MNHEY and CDR2 is SMNVEV (reference sequence). This CDR3 comprises 16 residues. This CDR3 is CASNVAGGRGPNEQFF. CDR3 in DNA: TGTGCCAGCAACGTAGCGGGAGGAAGGGGCCCCAATGAGCAGTTCTTC.

There are a few counts of this clone. The chain uses TRBV4-2 and TRBJ2-3, with 8 nucleotides matching TRBD2. Unmatched junction bases numbered 13, after V lost 5 bases and J lost 6 bases. There are 16 residues in the CDR3. The germline gives CDR1 LGHNA, CDR2 YNFKEQ. Here the CDR3 DNA reads TGTGCCAGCAGCTCTTCGGTCGGGAGGGGAAGGGATACGCAGTATTTT. Translated: CASSSSVGRGRDTQYF.

The chain joins TRBV2 to TRBJ1-1; D gene uncertain. The ends were cut back, 7 bases at V and 0 bases at J, with 9 bases in the middle. CDR1 and CDR2 from the germline V gene are SNHLY and FYNNEI. The CDR3 runs to 13 residues. The CDR3 region is CASTLTLNTEAFF. The CDR3 coding sequence is TGTGCCAGCACCCTGACATTGAACACTGAAGCTTTCTTT.

The CDR3 DNA sequence: TGTGCCAGCAGCTTAGGTCTATCGGCTAGCGGGAGTATCGATGAGCAGTTCTTC. It specifies CASSLGLSASGSIDEQFF. This chain links TRBV11-3 with TRBJ2-1, with 10 nucleotides matching TRBD2. The CDR3 is made up of 18 amino acids. J was trimmed by 8 bases and V by 1 base; bases with no gene match: 14. Germline CDR1 SGHNT, CDR2 YENEEA.

This clone was counted a few times. The chain employs TRBV11-1 and TRBJ1-2, with D perhaps matching TRBD1 (6 bases). The CDR3 covers 14 residues. The ends were cut back, 5 bases at V and 4 bases at J, with 14 bases in the middle. Per the germline V gene, CDR1 is SGHAT and CDR2 is FQDESV (reference sequence). The CDR3 here is CASSQRGQTYGYTF. CDR3 DNA: TGTGCCAGCAGCCAACGTGGACAGACCTATGGCTACACCTTC. The variable domain in full, with the rest retrieved from reference TRBV11-1 and TRBJ1-2, is EAEVAQSPRYKITEKSQAVAFWCDPISGHATLYWYRQILGQGPELLVQFQDESVVDDSQLPKDRFSAERLKGVDSTLKIQPAELGDSAMYLCASSQRGQTYGYTFGSGTRLTVV.

The chain recombines TRBV7-3 with TRBJ1-1, with D maybe TRBD1 (5 bases). The CDR3 sequence is 14 residues long. Germline CDR1 SGHTA, CDR2 FQGTGA. V was trimmed by 5 bases and J by 1 base, leaving 11 bases between them. CDR3 region: CASSQGQANTEAFF. CDR3 coding DNA: TGTGCCAGCAGCCAAGGACAAGCGAACACTGAAGCTTTCTTT.

Concerning this clone itself: The sample carries other DNA sequences with the same CDR3. The rearrangement joins TRBV7-2 to TRBJ2-7; TRBD2 is a possible D gene (6 bases). CDR3 length equals 11 residues. Trimming cost V 8 bases and J 7 bases, with 12 bases left between them. Per the germline V gene, CDR1 is SGHTA and CDR2 is FQGNSA. CDR3 in amino acids: CASRGMGEQYF. The CDR3 DNA reads TGTGCCAGCCGGGGGATGGGGGAGCAGTACTTC.

A few counts support this clone. V and J are TRBV29-1 and TRBJ2-1, with 10 bases fitting TRBD2. The J segment lost 4 bases and the V segment lost 7 bases, leaving 7 bases of the junction unmatched. Germline-derived CDR1 and CDR2 are SQVTM and ANQGSEA. There are 14 residues in the CDR3. The CDR3 sequence is CSGGIAGGYNEQFF. Written as DNA, the CDR3 is TGCAGCGGTGGAATAGCGGGAGGTTACAATGAGCAGTTCTTC.

The table lists this clone with a few counts. This sequence joins TRBV12-5 and TRBJ2-5, with D perhaps matching TRBD2 (6 bases). Per germline, CDR1 LGHNT and CDR2 FRNRAP. This CDR3 contains 15 residues. With 0 bases removed from V and 4 bases from J, the gap between germline ends came to 12 bases. As DNA, the CDR3 is TGTGCTAGTGGTTTGGTACTCGGCGGGACAGAGACCCAGTACTTC. This translates into CASGLVLGGTETQYF.

This chain uses TRBV7-2 with TRBJ2-4; 7 bases agree with TRBD1. The CDR3 sequence is 17 residues long. Germline values: CDR1 SGHTA, CDR2 FQGNSA. With V trimmed by 3 bases and J by 1 base, 9 bases remained unmatched. CDR3 in amino acids: CASSFPPGQRAKNIQYF. Here the CDR3 DNA reads TGTGCCAGCAGCTTTCCGCCGGGACAGAGGGCCAAAAACATTCAGTACTTC.

This clone has more than one count but fewer than ten. The V and J genes are TRBV5-4 and TRBJ2-2, with 10 bases lining up with TRBD1. The CDR3 has 17 residues. From germline, CDR1 is SGHNT and CDR2 YYREEE (reference sequence). V was clipped by 2 bases and J by 0 bases; unmatched bases: 4. CDR3 nucleotide sequence: TGTGCCAGCAGCTTTGGGGGACAGGGGTCGAACACCGGGGAGCTGTTTTTT. It codes for CASSFGGQGSNTGELFF.

This clone occurred a few times. The chain joins TRBV7-2 to TRBJ2-5; D remains unclear. Trimming shortened V by 5 bases and J by 5 bases, and 15 bases separated the two germline ends. Germline assignment: CDR1 SGHTA and CDR2 FQGNSA. The CDR3 length is 14 residues. CDR3: CASSPYEVRETQYF. DNA for the CDR3: TGTGCCAGCAGCCCGTATGAGGTACGGGAGACCCAGTACTTC.